The 25 T cell receptor beta chains presented below share a single source sample, sequenced in a study of blood T cell repertoires in COVID-19 (TCRdb year 2020). Library method: the immunoSEQ multiplex PCR assay. In TCRdb, the immuneACCESS table is reduced to in-frame sequences with V and J assigned. These tables do not hold every clone; where another copy was compared, an unresolved V gene accounts for under half, and the others remain unexplained. Present in this sample are approximately 160,000 clones, just over 85% of which were seen just once. The ten biggest clones cover roughly 7% of the sample. Sequenced sample: peripheral blood. These receptors all stem from a man aged 45-60 years with active or convalescent COVID-19.

This rearrangement joins TRBV2 to TRBJ2-2; weak D call: TRBD2 (7 bases). There are 15 residues in the CDR3. Germline CDR1 reads SNHLY; CDR2 reads FYNNEI. V was trimmed by 10 bases and J by 3 bases, leaving 18 bases between them. CDR3 amino acids: CATPRGAVYTGELFF. As DNA, the CDR3 is TGTGCCACGCCCCGGGGGGCCGTGTACACCGGGGAGCTGTTTTTT. Based on the CDR3 plus reference TRBV2 and TRBJ2-2, the full variable domain is EPEVTQTPSHQVTQMGQEVILRCVPISNHLYFYWYRQILGQKVEFLVSFYNNEISEKSEIFDDQFSVERPDGSNFTLKIRSTKLEDSAMYFCATPRGAVYTGELFFGEGSRLTVL.

The V and J genes are TRBV29-1 and TRBJ2-3; D is ambiguous. Germline-derived CDR1 and CDR2 are SQVTM and ANQGSEA. The CDR3 covers 16 residues. Trimming pared 4 bases from V and 0 bases from J, leaving 17 bases between. The CDR3 bases are TGCAGCGTTGTTCGAGCCCGCGGCGGTAGCACAGATACGCAGTATTTT. It is translated as CSVVRARGGSTDTQYF.

The chain uses TRBV2 and TRBJ1-2, with TRBD1 identical over 7 bases. Per the germline V gene, CDR1 is SNHLY and CDR2 is FYNNEI. V gave up 7 bases and J gave up 4 bases; unmatched junction bases: 9. The CDR3 extends over 14 amino acids. CDR3 residues: CASNLDRVGYGYTF. DNA of the CDR3: TGTGCCAGCAACCTAGACAGGGTTGGCTATGGCTACACCTTC.

This clone was recorded many times. The V call is TRBV24-1, the J call TRBJ2-2; TRBD1 agrees at 12 bases. Germline CDR1 and CDR2: KGHDR and SFDVKD. J gave up 4 bases and V 4 bases, and 3 bases lay outside the gene matches. This CDR3 spans 16 amino acids. As DNA, the CDR3 is TGTGCCACCAGTGAACCGGGACAGGGGGCCACCGGGGAGCTGTTTTTT. Protein: CATSEPGQGATGELFF.

J is TRBJ1-2 and V is TRBV7-2, with 7 bases identical to TRBD1. The CDR3 is made up of 14 amino acids. Germline assignment: CDR1 SGHTA and CDR2 FQGNSA. Losses at the gene ends were 3 bases for V and 5 bases for J; bases not matched to a gene: 6. The CDR3 reads CASSFSGDRYGYTF. As DNA, the CDR3 is TGTGCCAGCAGCTTTAGTGGGGACAGATATGGCTACACCTTC.

The gene calls are TRBV19 and TRBJ1-5; 10 bases match TRBD1. CDR3 size: 17 residues. Germline CDR1 LNHDA, CDR2 SQIVND (reference sequence). V lost 5 bases to trimming and J lost 1 base; unmatched junction nucleotides: 8. Here the CDR3 reads CASSLRQGARSNQPQHF. The CDR3 region has the DNA TGTGCCAGTAGTCTCCGACAGGGGGCTAGGAGCAATCAGCCCCAGCATTTT.

The chain has TRBV19 and TRBJ1-2; D is perhaps TRBD1 (6 bases). The CDR3 runs to 13 residues. Trimming took 3 bases from V and 6 from J, leaving 11 bases between them. Looked up from germline, CDR1 is LNHDA and CDR2 is SQIVND (reference sequence). CDR3 residues: CASSILGGNGYTF. DNA for the CDR3: TGTGCCAGTAGTATCCTAGGGGGTAATGGCTACACCTTC.

The chain is built from TRBV5-6 and TRBJ2-3, with 9 nucleotides matching TRBD2. This CDR3 contains 14 residues. Unmatched junction bases numbered 2, after V lost 0 bases and J lost 6 bases. Per germline, CDR1 SGHDT and CDR2 YYEEEE. CDR3 nucleotide sequence: TGTGCCAGCAGCTTGGCGAGCGGGGGGGATACGCAGTATTTT. It codes for CASSLASGGDTQYF. Supplemented by reference TRBV5-6 and TRBJ2-3, the full variable domain reads DAGVTQSPTHLIKTRGQQVTLRCSPKSGHDTVSWYQQALGQGPQFIFQYYEEEERQRGNFPDRFSGHQFPNYSSELNVNALLLGDSALYLCASSLASGGDTQYFGPGTRLTVL.

The chain joins TRBV27 to TRBJ2-6; 8 nucleotides match TRBD1. The V gene's germline CDR1 is MNHEY and CDR2 SMNVEV (reference sequence). This CDR3 is 19 amino acids long. The V segment lost 4 bases and the J segment 0 bases; nucleotides outside the gene matches: 11. In DNA form, the CDR3 reads TGTGCCAGCAGTTCACGTCGGACAGGGACCTTCTCTGGGGCCAACGTCCTGACTTTC. Translated, it gives CASSSRRTGTFSGANVLTF.

The chain recombines TRBV4-2 with TRBJ2-7, with D perhaps TRBD1 (6 bases). CDR3 length: 15 amino acids. V was cut by 2 bases and J by 5 bases, with 16 bases left in between. Germline lookup yields CDR1 LGHNA and CDR2 YNFKEQ. CDR3 DNA: TGTGCCAGCAGCCAAAGGACAGTTGGGGACGACGAGCAGTACTTC. Translation gives CASSQRTVGDDEQYF.

The rearrangement links TRBV19 to TRBJ2-3, with 9 positions matching TRBD2. Germline V lookup: CDR1 LNHDA, CDR2 SQIVND (reference sequence). The CDR3 consists of 16 residues. V lost 5 bases, J lost 5 bases, and 11 bases stayed unmatched. The CDR3 coding sequence is TGTGCCAGTAGTGCGCCGGCGGGAGGGCCTTTAGATACGCAGTATTTT. It yields the protein CASSAPAGGPLDTQYF.

The rearrangement uses TRBV10-3 and TRBJ2-3, with TRBD2 identical over 8 bases. Germline V gene lookup returns CDR1 ENHRY and CDR2 SYGVKD. Losses at the gene ends were 10 bases for V and 0 bases for J; bases not matched to a gene: 6. This CDR3 spans 14 amino acids. CDR3 sequence: CASKRGSSTDTQYF. CDR3 bases: TGTGCCAGCAAGCGGGGGTCTAGCACAGATACGCAGTATTTT.

This chain links TRBV27 with TRBJ2-7, with D perhaps matching TRBD1 (7 bases). The V gene's germline CDR1 is MNHEY and CDR2 SMNVEV (reference sequence). The CDR3 length is 15 residues. The V gene lost 2 bases and the J gene lost 3 bases, with 14 bases spanning the gap. The CDR3 DNA follows: TGTGCCAGCAGTTTAGTCCCAGGGGGGATCTACGAGCAGTACTTC. Amino acids: CASSLVPGGIYEQYF.

This chain connects TRBV3-1 (or the pseudogene TRBV3-2) to TRBJ1-6, with D unclear. Between the trimmed V and J ends, which lost 0 bases and 10 bases, there was a span of 13 bases. In germline, CDR1 is LGHDT, CDR2 YNNKEL (reference sequence). The CDR3 extends over 15 amino acids. CDR3 amino acids: CASSQDPDRWSPLHF. The DNA of the CDR3 is TGTGCCAGCAGCCAAGATCCAGATCGATGGTCACCCCTCCACTTT.

This chain links TRBV11-2 with TRBJ2-1; 9 bases are a match to TRBD1. From germline, CDR1 is SGHAT and CDR2 FQNNGV. V trimming: 5 bases; J trimming: 6 bases; junction bases outside the gene matches: 11. This CDR3 has 16 residues. The DNA for the CDR3 is TGTGCCAGCAGCAATACCGGGACAGGGTCATTCAATGAGCAGTTCTTC. Its translation: CASSNTGTGSFNEQFF.

The chain recombines TRBV6-6 with TRBJ1-3, with D unresolved. The CDR3 runs to 14 residues. V shed 6 bases and J shed 4 bases, with 13 bases lying between them. The germline V gene has CDR1 MNHNY and CDR2 SVGAGI (reference sequence). DNA of the CDR3: TGTGCCAGCAGCCCACCGGAGGAAGGAAACACCATATATTTT. This encodes CASSPPEEGNTIYF.

The gene calls are TRBV20-1 and TRBJ2-2; TRBD2 aligns across 12 bases. CDR3 length equals 17 residues. CDR1 and CDR2 (germline): DFQATT, SNEGSKA (reference sequence). V dropped 3 bases and J dropped 5; count of bases not matched to a gene: 10. CDR3 bases: TGCAGTGCTAGTGGAACTAGCGGGGGGAGTAGTACCGGGGAGCTGTTTTTT. Its protein product is CSASGTSGGSSTGELFF.

In its sample, this clone was seen once. The chain is built from TRBV27 and TRBJ1-3; D gene ambiguous. Germline V CDR1 and CDR2: MNHEY, SMNVEV (reference sequence). The CDR3 covers 13 residues. Trimming took off 5 bases at V and 2 bases at J, with 7 bases between the two ends. CDR3 nucleotide sequence: TGTGCCAGCAGTCCCCTAACTGGAAACACCATATATTTT. This codes for CASSPLTGNTIYF.

The chain recombines TRBV20-1 with TRBJ2-5, with 12 bases identical to TRBD2. The CDR3 length is 16 residues. After removal of 3 bases from V and 2 bases from J, the junction contained 7 bases not matched to a gene. Germline V gene lookup returns CDR1 DFQATT and CDR2 SNEGSKA (reference sequence). The CDR3 coding sequence is TGCAGTGCTAGTAACGAACTAGCGGGGGGACAAGAGACCCAGTACTTC. It is translated as CSASNELAGGQETQYF.

This clone has only a few counts. The chain couples TRBV4-3 to TRBJ2-2; D perhaps matches TRBD1 (5 bases). Germline CDR1 and CDR2: LGHNA and YSLEER. V was trimmed by 0 bases and J by 0 bases, leaving 14 bases between them. CDR3 length: 18 residues. The CDR3 sequence: CASSQDPYRTSNTGELFF. The CDR3 nucleotides are TGCGCCAGCAGCCAAGATCCCTACAGGACCTCGAACACCGGGGAGCTGTTTTTT.

The V and J genes are TRBV5-1 and TRBJ2-5; 7 bases agree with TRBD1. The length of the CDR3 is 14 residues. From germline, CDR1 is SGHRS and CDR2 YFSETQ. V trimming: 0 bases; J trimming: 3 bases; junction bases outside the gene matches: 2. The CDR3 DNA reads TGCGCCAGCAGCTTGGAGGACAGGAAAGAGACCCAGTACTTC. The encoded protein is CASSLEDRKETQYF. Full variable domain (missing parts from reference TRBV5-1 and TRBJ2-5): KAGVTQTPRYLIKTRGQQVTLSCSPISGHRSVSWYQQTPGQGLQFLFEYFSETQRNKGNFPGRFSGRQFSNSRSEMNVSTLELGDSALYLCASSLEDRKETQYFGPGTRLLVL.

The chain joins TRBV11-2 to TRBJ2-1; TRBD2 agrees at 11 bases. This CDR3 region has 15 residues. Germline lookup yields CDR1 SGHAT and CDR2 FQNNGV. With 2 bases clipped from V and 9 bases from J, the junction kept 6 bases outside the gene matches. CDR3 DNA sequence: TGTGCCAGCAGCTTAACTAGCGGGAGCAATGGTGAGCAGTTCTTC. Its translation: CASSLTSGSNGEQFF.

The DNA of the CDR3 is TGTGCCAGCAGCGTAGGAGCTACCTCCTACAATGAGCAGTTCTTC. Translated, it gives CASSVGATSYNEQFF. V gene TRBV9 combines with J gene TRBJ2-1; no clear D. This CDR3 is 15 amino acids long. Germline V gene lookup returns CDR1 SGDLS and CDR2 YYNGEE. Trimming left V 0 bases short and J 0 bases short, with 7 bases between.

The genes are TRBV7-8 and TRBJ1-6; weak D call: TRBD1 (6 bases). This CDR3 spans 13 amino acids. Trimming left V 5 bases short and J 10 bases short, with 12 bases between. Germline CDR1 SGHVS, CDR2 FQNEAQ. The CDR3 reads CASSIRGESPLHF. The CDR3 bases are TGTGCCAGCAGCATCAGGGGTGAATCACCCCTCCACTTT.

The rearrangement joins TRBV5-8 to TRBJ2-7, with D possibly TRBD1 on 6 matching bases. Per germline, CDR1 SGHTS and CDR2 YDEGEE. The CDR3 loop spans 15 amino acids. Trimming removed 3 bases at V and 4 bases at J, with 17 bases between. CDR3 sequence reads: CASSWTGHGSYEQYF. Here the CDR3 DNA reads TGTGCCAGCAGCTGGACGGGACACGGGTCATACGAGCAGTACTTC. Together with reference TRBV5-8 and TRBJ2-7, the CDR3 gives the full variable domain: EAGVTQSPTHLIKTRGQQATLRCSPISGHTSVYWYQQALGLGLQFLLWYDEGEERNRGNFPPRFSGRQFPNYSSELNVNALELEDSALYLCASSWTGHGSYEQYFGPGTRLTVT.